These 27 T cell receptor beta chains came from one sample sequenced in a study of cytomegalovirus exposure and HLA in healthy donors. The PCR contained 60 Vbeta and 13 Jbeta primers. The method was immunoSEQ multiplex PCR; TCRdb's version includes in-frame clones alone and lacks a portion of them. The sample lists some 180,000 clones; about 77% were seen once. Sequenced: PBMCs. Every receptor here comes from a woman in her thirties in good health and CMV-seronegative.

In this sample, this clone turned up a few times. The rearrangement uses TRBV28 and TRBJ2-7, with D unresolved. Trimming took 6 bases from V and 7 from J, leaving 13 bases between them. The CDR3 runs 12 residues. Germline values: CDR1 MDHEN, CDR2 SYDVKM. Here the CDR3 DNA reads TGTGCCAGCAGCTCCCCCCTATGGGAGCAGTACTTC. Translated, it gives CASSSPLWEQYF.

The chain uses TRBV2 and TRBJ1-6; 8 bases align to TRBD1. The V gene's germline CDR1 is SNHLY and CDR2 FYNNEI. V shed 8 bases, J shed 10 bases, and the junction held 10 bases outside the gene matches. The CDR3 runs to 14 residues. The CDR3 coding sequence is TGTGCCAGCGTCAGGGGGCGAGGTCTCTCACCCCTCCACTTT. Its protein is CASVRGRGLSPLHF. Together with reference TRBV2 and TRBJ1-6, the CDR3 gives the full variable domain: EPEVTQTPSHQVTQMGQEVILRCVPISNHLYFYWYRQILGQKVEFLVSFYNNEISEKSEIFDDQFSVERPDGSNFTLKIRSTKLEDSAMYFCASVRGRGLSPLHFGNGTRLTVT.

The chain combines TRBV9 with TRBJ1-2, with D perhaps matching TRBD1 (5 bases). Trimming took 3 bases from V and 6 from J, leaving 18 bases between them. The CDR3 consists of 15 residues. The V gene's germline CDR1 is SGDLS and CDR2 YYNGEE. CDR3 nucleotides: TGTGCCAGCAGCGCCCCTCGGGGGGGGAGGAATGGCTACACCTTC. Its translation: CASSAPRGGRNGYTF. The full variable domain, completed using reference TRBV9 and TRBJ1-2, is DSGVTQTPKHLITATGQRVTLRCSPRSGDLSVYWYQQSLDQGLQFLIQYYNGEERAKGNILERFSAQQFPDLHSELNLSSLELGDSALYFCASSAPRGGRNGYTFGSGTRLTVV.

For this clone: Other DNA sequences in the same sample also yield this CDR3. The rearrangement joins TRBV6-5 to TRBJ2-3, with TRBD2 matching 9 bases. V was clipped by 5 bases and J by 0 bases; unmatched bases: 0. CDR1 is MNHEY and CDR2 is SVGAGI in the germline V gene. The CDR3 sequence is 14 residues long. CDR3 nucleotide sequence: TGTGCCAGCAGTCTAGCGGGGAGCACAGATACGCAGTATTTT. Amino acids: CASSLAGSTDTQYF.

The V call is TRBV7-9, the J call TRBJ1-6, with a weak D call TRBD1 (5 bases). The CDR3 is 15 residues long. Germline V gene sequence: CDR1 SEHNR, CDR2 FQNEAQ (reference sequence). V was trimmed by 1 base and J by 10 bases, leaving 14 bases between them. CDR3 sequence: CASSLGSGDQSPLHF. The CDR3 nucleotides read TGTGCCAGCAGCTTAGGCTCGGGGGATCAGTCACCCCTCCACTTT.

The chain joins TRBV7-2 to TRBJ2-7; the D is unclear. The CDR3 is made up of 13 amino acids. CDR1 is SGHTA and CDR2 is FQGNSA in the germline V gene. V gave up 4 bases and J gave up 3 bases, with 10 bases separating them. The CDR3 DNA sequence: TGTGCCAGCAGCTCCCGAACCGGCTACGAGCAGTACTTC. Its translation: CASSSRTGYEQYF.

This clone was recorded a few times. The chain has TRBV7-9 and TRBJ2-5, with a weak D call TRBD1 (5 bases). This CDR3 spans 16 amino acids. The germline V gene has CDR1 SEHNR and CDR2 FQNEAQ (reference sequence). Trimming removed 6 bases at V and 2 bases at J, with 19 bases between. The CDR3 region has the DNA TGTGCCAGCAGTTACCCAGATCAACAGGATCAAGAGACCCAGTACTTC. Its translation: CASSYPDQQDQETQYF.

The gene calls are TRBV2 and TRBJ1-6; D not resolved. This CDR3 is 13 amino acids long. Between the trimmed V and J ends, which lost 3 bases and 7 bases, there was a span of 7 bases. Germline CDR1 reads SNHLY; CDR2 reads FYNNEI. CDR3 region: CASSDRENSPLHF. The CDR3 DNA is TGTGCCAGCAGTGACCGGGAGAATTCACCCCTCCACTTT.

The V gene is TRBV7-9, the J gene TRBJ1-2; D is perhaps TRBD1 (5 bases). Deletions cut 2 bases from V and 8 bases from J, with 15 bases between. The CDR3 has 14 amino acids. Germline-derived CDR1 and CDR2 are SEHNR and FQNEAQ (reference sequence). CDR3 sequence (DNA): TGTGCCAGCAGCTTAACATCGGGGGGTCGCGGCTACACCTTC. Its protein product is CASSLTSGGRGYTF.

The rearrangement links TRBV14 to TRBJ1-3; 8 bases line up with TRBD1. Germline loops: CDR1 SGHDN, CDR2 FVKESK. V dropped 3 bases and J dropped 1; count of bases not matched to a gene: 5. The CDR3 length is 16 residues. This CDR3 is CASSQQTGASGNTIYF. The CDR3 DNA reads as TGTGCCAGCAGCCAGCAGACAGGGGCATCTGGAAACACCATATATTTT.

This clone was counted a few times. The J gene is TRBJ1-3, the V gene TRBV9; no clear D gene. The CDR3 consists of 12 residues. Germline V gene lookup returns CDR1 SGDLS and CDR2 YYNGEE. The V gene lost 2 bases and the J gene lost 4 bases, with 4 bases spanning the gap. The CDR3 is CASSVQGNTIYF. CDR3 coding DNA: TGTGCCAGCAGCGTTCAGGGAAACACCATATATTTT.

Points on this clone: Other nucleotide sequences in the sample specify the same CDR3. The chain links TRBV9 to TRBJ1-3, with D uncertain. The V gene lost 5 bases and the J gene lost 0 bases, with 12 bases spanning the gap. CDR1 is SGDLS and CDR2 is YYNGEE in the germline V gene. The CDR3 runs 15 residues. The CDR3: CASSVTGISGNTIYF. The CDR3 region has the DNA TGTGCCAGCAGTGTGACGGGGATCTCTGGAAACACCATATATTTT.

This chain uses TRBV4-1 with TRBJ2-7, with 11 bases aligning to TRBD2. The junction had 10 bases not matched to a gene; V was cut back by 3 bases and J by 3 bases. CDR1 and CDR2 from the germline V gene are MGHRA and YSYEKL. This CDR3 contains 17 residues. The CDR3 sequence is CASSQDLTGTSGYEQYF. For the CDR3, the DNA is TGCGCCAGCAGCCAGGATCTCACCGGGACTAGCGGCTACGAGCAGTACTTC.

The rearrangement links TRBV4-2 to TRBJ1-2, with 9 bases aligning to TRBD1. CDR3 length: 16 amino acids. V lost 5 bases to trimming and J lost 8 bases; unmatched junction nucleotides: 15. Germline V CDR1 and CDR2: LGHNA, YNFKEQ. The CDR3 nucleotides read TGTGCCAGCAGCTACCGTACGGACAGGGGCCCCCGGGGCTACACCTTC. Residues: CASSYRTDRGPRGYTF.

This chain joins TRBV2 and TRBJ2-6; possibly TRBD1 for D (6 bases). Trimming took 6 bases from V and 1 from J, leaving 13 bases between them. Germline V lookup: CDR1 SNHLY, CDR2 FYNNEI. CDR3 length: 16 amino acids. The CDR3, as DNA: TGTGCCAGCAGCTCGGACAGCAATTCTGGGGCCAACGTCCTGACTTTC. It yields the protein CASSSDSNSGANVLTF.

This clone was counted once. This chain connects TRBV2 to TRBJ1-3; D possibly corresponds to TRBD1 (6 bases). This CDR3 has 15 amino acids. The V and J ends lost 7 bases and 0 bases respectively, with 13 bases between them. CDR1 is SNHLY and CDR2 is FYNNEI in the germline V gene. The CDR3 coding sequence is TGTGCCAGCAAGGACAGTTCCTTCTCTGGAAACACCATATATTTT. This sequence encodes CASKDSSFSGNTIYF.

The genes are TRBV4-2 and TRBJ2-5; the match to TRBD1 covers 8 bases. The CDR3 is 15 amino acids. With 1 base clipped from V and 5 bases from J, the junction kept 6 bases outside the gene matches. Germline-derived CDR1 and CDR2 are LGHNA and YNFKEQ. This CDR3 reads CASSQGTGNEETQYF. The CDR3 DNA reads TGTGCCAGCAGCCAAGGGACAGGGAATGAGGAGACCCAGTACTTC.

This clone was picked up one time. V usage is TRBV28 and J usage is TRBJ2-3; 8 bases fit TRBD2. The CDR3 loop spans 16 amino acids. The J segment lost 6 bases and the V segment lost 6 bases, leaving 14 bases of the junction unmatched. Germline V gene lookup returns CDR1 MDHEN and CDR2 SYDVKM. The CDR3 here is CASSFGLAFTHDTQYF. The CDR3 DNA reads TGTGCCAGCAGCTTCGGACTAGCCTTCACTCACGATACGCAGTATTTT. The full variable domain, in which reference TRBV28 and TRBJ2-3 provide the parts outside the CDR3, is DVKVTQSSRYLVKRTGEKVFLECVQDMDHENMFWYRQDPGLGLRLIYFSYDVKMKEKGDIPEGYSVSREKKERFSLILESASTNQTSMYLCASSFGLAFTHDTQYFGPGTRLTVL.

This CDR3 reads CSVVLDRNTEAFF. The CDR3 nucleotides are TGCAGCGTCGTACTGGACAGGAACACTGAAGCTTTCTTT. V usage is TRBV29-1 and J usage is TRBJ1-1; maybe TRBD1 (6 bases). V lost 6 bases and J lost 1, with 12 bases in between. The CDR3 totals 13 residues. CDR1 is SQVTM, CDR2 ANQGSEA, per germline.

This clone was picked up one time. The chain employs TRBV28 and TRBJ2-2; tentative D call: TRBD2 (6 bases). Trimming shortened V by 4 bases and J by 0 bases, and 12 bases separated the two germline ends. This CDR3 comprises 16 residues. Germline V gene sequence: CDR1 MDHEN, CDR2 SYDVKM. The CDR3 reads CASSYAGLSNTGELFF. CDR3 nucleotides: TGTGCCAGCAGTTACGCGGGACTTTCGAACACCGGGGAGCTGTTTTTT.

J is TRBJ2-7 and V is TRBV13; weak D call: TRBD2 (6 bases). Germline V lookup: CDR1 PRHDT, CDR2 FYEKMQ (reference sequence). With 1 base removed from V and 5 bases from J, the gap between germline ends came to 12 bases. The CDR3 totals 14 residues. CDR3 DNA sequence: TGTGCCAGCAGCTTAGAGGAGGGTTTTGACGAGCAGTACTTC. Amino acid sequence: CASSLEEGFDEQYF. The entire variable domain, with the rest obtained from reference TRBV13 and TRBJ2-7, is as follows: AAGVIQSPRHLIKEKRETATLKCYPIPRHDTVYWYQQGPGQDPQFLISFYEKMQSDKGSIPDRFSAQQFSDYHSELNMSSLELGDSALYFCASSLEEGFDEQYFGPGTRLTVT.

The chain joins TRBV27 to TRBJ1-3; 8 bases match TRBD1. Losses at the gene ends were 9 bases for V and 1 base for J; bases not matched to a gene: 2. The CDR3 is 13 amino acids. Germline V CDR1 and CDR2: MNHEY, SMNVEV (reference sequence). The CDR3 reads CARTGESGNTIYF. CDR3 DNA: TGTGCCAGGACAGGGGAGTCTGGAAACACCATATATTTT.

V usage is TRBV9 and J usage is TRBJ1-6, with TRBD1 matching over 8 bases. This CDR3 comprises 15 residues. The germline gives CDR1 SGDLS, CDR2 YYNGEE. V shed 4 bases, J shed 7 bases, and the junction held 7 bases outside the gene matches. CDR3 residues: CASSTGQGANSPLHF. The DNA of the CDR3 is TGTGCCAGCAGCACCGGACAGGGCGCGAATTCACCCCTCCACTTT.

The chain couples TRBV5-1 to TRBJ2-7; 7 bases are shared with TRBD1. The CDR3 totals 14 residues. Germline CDR1 SGHRS, CDR2 YFSETQ. Trimming at V came to 0 bases and at J to 2 bases, leaving 2 bases not matched to a gene. The CDR3 protein is CASSLVGQPYEQYF. The CDR3 DNA sequence: TGCGCCAGCAGCTTGGTGGGACAGCCCTACGAGCAGTACTTC. Complete variable domain (other parts from reference TRBV5-1 and TRBJ2-7): KAGVTQTPRYLIKTRGQQVTLSCSPISGHRSVSWYQQTPGQGLQFLFEYFSETQRNKGNFPGRFSGRQFSNSRSEMNVSTLELGDSALYLCASSLVGQPYEQYFGPGTRLTVT.

The genes are TRBV6-1 and TRBJ2-3, with TRBD2 as a possible D gene (5 bases). The CDR3 length is 13 residues. Germline assignment: CDR1 MNHNS and CDR2 SASEGT. The germline V and J ends were trimmed by 3 bases and 6 bases, with 10 bases remaining between them. CDR3 nucleotide sequence: TGTGCCAGCAGTGATAGAGGGTGGGATACGCAGTATTTT. As protein: CASSDRGWDTQYF.

The chain carries TRBV5-6 and TRBJ2-3, with TRBD1 matching over 8 bases. Unmatched junction bases numbered 11, after V lost 1 base and J lost 7 bases. The CDR3 sequence is 16 residues long. Germline CDR1 reads SGHDT; CDR2 reads YYEEEE. The CDR3 spells CASSLLLNQGANTQYF. The CDR3 DNA is TGTGCCAGCAGCTTGCTTCTTAACCAGGGGGCGAATACGCAGTATTTT.

This chain connects TRBV6-1 to TRBJ1-5; maybe TRBD1 (5 bases). V was cut by 7 bases and J by 9 bases, with 13 bases left in between. Per germline, CDR1 MNHNS and CDR2 SASEGT. The length of the CDR3 is 12 residues. CDR3 in amino acids: CASNTGPSPQHF. CDR3 DNA: TGTGCCAGCAATACAGGCCCGTCGCCCCAGCATTTT.